Presented here are 30 T cell receptor beta chains from one specimen sequenced in a study of blood T cell repertoires in COVID-19. Using immunoSEQ multiplex PCR, the repertoire was profiled, and TCRdb retains in-frame clones only, with some absent. In the table there are about 140,000 clones, approximately 83% of which are singletons. What was sequenced was peripheral blood. The receptor source for this set is a woman in her sixties or seventies with acute or convalescent COVID-19.

The chain uses TRBV9 and TRBJ2-1; maybe TRBD2 (5 bases). The germline gives CDR1 SGDLS, CDR2 YYNGEE. The V end lost 3 bases, the J end lost 0 bases, and 13 bases lay between the germline ends. The CDR3 is 16 amino acids. The CDR3 loop reads CASSAASTNSYNEQFF. The DNA of the CDR3 is TGTGCCAGCAGCGCCGCTAGCACAAACTCCTACAATGAGCAGTTCTTC.

The CDR3 DNA sequence: TGTGCCACCAGCAGCGGACTAGCGGGAGTTGAGACCCAGTACTTC. This sequence encodes CATSSGLAGVETQYF. The J gene is TRBJ2-5, the V gene TRBV15; 13 positions match TRBD2. The junction had 3 bases not matched to a gene; V was cut back by 3 bases and J by 5 bases. Germline V gives CDR1 LNHNV, CDR2 YYDKDF (reference sequence). The CDR3 sequence is 15 residues long.

The chain joins TRBV10-3 to TRBJ1-3; unclear D gene. Germline CDR1 is ENHRY and CDR2 is SYGVKD. The germline V and J ends were trimmed by 4 bases and 1 base, with 8 bases remaining between them. CDR3 size: 14 residues. CDR3 residues: CAISGGQSGNTIYF. CDR3 in DNA: TGTGCCATCAGTGGAGGGCAGTCTGGAAACACCATATATTTT.

This chain connects TRBV3-1 (or the pseudogene TRBV3-2) to TRBJ1-3; D is perhaps TRBD1 (5 bases). Trimming removed 0 bases at V and 2 bases at J, with 8 bases between. Germline loops: CDR1 LGHDT, CDR2 YNNKEL (reference sequence). The CDR3 runs to 15 residues. The CDR3 protein is CASSQEGDPGNTIYF. The CDR3 region has the DNA TGTGCCAGCAGCCAAGAAGGGGATCCTGGAAACACCATATATTTT.

This rearrangement joins TRBV9 to TRBJ2-7, with a tentative D call TRBD2 (5 bases). This CDR3 spans 13 amino acids. Germline V gives CDR1 SGDLS, CDR2 YYNGEE. V lost 4 bases and J lost 6, with 14 bases in between. In DNA form, the CDR3 reads TGTGCCAGCAGCCCGACCATGGCGGGCGAGCAGTACTTC. It codes for CASSPTMAGEQYF.

The V call is TRBV10-2, the J call TRBJ1-6; D is uncertain. CDR3 length equals 16 residues. The germline V gene encodes CDR1 WSHSY and CDR2 SAAADI. V was clipped by 3 bases and J by 10 bases, with 19 bases between them. CDR3 nucleotide sequence: TGCGCCAGCAGTGAACTCAGGATTGGGCTTTGGTCACCCCTCCACTTT. Translated, it gives CASSELRIGLWSPLHF.

The rearrangement links TRBV3-1 (or the pseudogene TRBV3-2) to TRBJ2-1; D is undetermined. The V gene lost 5 bases and the J gene lost 7 bases, with 18 bases spanning the gap. The CDR3 loop spans 15 amino acids. CDR1 and CDR2 (germline): LGHDT, YNNKEL (reference sequence). For the CDR3, the DNA is TGTGCCAGCAGCTTCCGGCGGCTAGACGGGAATGAGCAGTTCTTC. Encoded protein: CASSFRRLDGNEQFF.

V and J are TRBV2 and TRBJ1-1; no firm D call. The CDR3 runs 13 residues. V shed 5 bases and J shed 1 base, with 8 bases lying between them. CDR1 is SNHLY, CDR2 FYNNEI, per germline. CDR3 sequence reads: CASSPRQNTEAFF. The CDR3 bases are TGTGCCAGCAGTCCTCGACAGAACACTGAAGCTTTCTTT.

V and J are TRBV11-3 and TRBJ2-7, with 11 bases that match TRBD2. Germline V gene sequence: CDR1 SGHNT, CDR2 YENEEA. The CDR3 is 16 amino acids. The V gene end was trimmed by 0 bases and the J gene end by 6 bases; junction bases not matched to a gene: 7. As DNA, the CDR3 is TGTGCCAGCAGCTTAGATTACCTAGCGGGAGGCGCCGAGCAGTACTTC. Protein product: CASSLDYLAGGAEQYF.

The genes are TRBV5-1 and TRBJ2-5; TRBD1 agrees at 7 bases. The CDR3 loop spans 13 amino acids. Germline V gives CDR1 SGHRS, CDR2 YFSETQ. V dropped 3 bases and J dropped 3; count of bases not matched to a gene: 2. Here the CDR3 reads CASSWTGEETQYF. The DNA of the CDR3 is TGCGCCAGCAGCTGGACAGGTGAAGAGACCCAGTACTTC. Complete variable domain (other parts from reference TRBV5-1 and TRBJ2-5): KAGVTQTPRYLIKTRGQQVTLSCSPISGHRSVSWYQQTPGQGLQFLFEYFSETQRNKGNFPGRFSGRQFSNSRSEMNVSTLELGDSALYLCASSWTGEETQYFGPGTRLLVL.

The V gene is TRBV7-2, the J gene TRBJ2-4; D not certain. The CDR3 runs 15 residues. Trimming stripped 1 base from V and 0 bases from J, with 7 bases between. Germline V gives CDR1 SGHTA, CDR2 FQGNSA. The CDR3, as DNA: TGTGCCAGCAGCTTAGTGGAGCTAGCCAAAAACATTCAGTACTTC. Translated, it gives CASSLVELAKNIQYF.

As concerns this clone: The same CDR3 is also encoded by other DNA sequences in this sample. V gene TRBV5-1 combines with J gene TRBJ1-2; perhaps TRBD1 as D (5 bases). The CDR3 is 13 residues long. V lost 1 base and J lost 3, with 7 bases in between. Looked up from germline, CDR1 is SGHRS and CDR2 is YFSETQ. The CDR3 nucleotides read TGCGCCAGCAGCTTGCAGGGCGACTATGGCTACACCTTC. This translates into CASSLQGDYGYTF. Full variable domain (remainder filled in from reference TRBV5-1 and TRBJ1-2): KAGVTQTPRYLIKTRGQQVTLSCSPISGHRSVSWYQQTPGQGLQFLFEYFSETQRNKGNFPGRFSGRQFSNSRSEMNVSTLELGDSALYLCASSLQGDYGYTFGSGTRLTVV.

The chain links TRBV7-6 to TRBJ2-3; tentatively, D is TRBD1 (5 bases). Germline V gene sequence: CDR1 SGHVS, CDR2 FNYEAQ. The CDR3 has 15 amino acids. The V and J ends lost 5 bases and 5 bases respectively, with 17 bases between them. CDR3 residues: CASSNFRQSEDTQYF. In DNA form, the CDR3 reads TGTGCCAGCAGCAACTTCAGACAGAGTGAAGATACGCAGTATTTT.

The chain couples TRBV24-1 to TRBJ2-1, with 16 positions matching TRBD2. Germline V gene lookup returns CDR1 KGHDR and CDR2 SFDVKD. This CDR3 region has 19 residues. J lost 6 bases, V lost 3 bases, and 10 bases had no gene match. For the CDR3, the DNA is TGTGCCACCAGTGATCCCCCGGGACTAGCGGGAGGGCCTAGCAATGAGCAGTTCTTC. Translated, it gives CATSDPPGLAGGPSNEQFF.

The CDR3 spells CASSVAPLLQEGSLNEQFF. Written as DNA, the CDR3 is TGTGCCAGCAGCGTAGCGCCCCTTTTGCAGGAGGGCTCCCTTAATGAGCAGTTCTTC. The chain combines TRBV9 with TRBJ2-1, with a tentative D call TRBD2 (6 bases). The germline gives CDR1 SGDLS, CDR2 YYNGEE. This CDR3 is 19 amino acids long. Trimming took off 0 bases at V and 7 bases at J, with 26 bases between the two ends.

This clone was observed a single time. The V call is TRBV6-1, the J call TRBJ2-7; no firm D call. Germline V gene data show CDR1 as MNHNS and CDR2 as SASEGT. Deletions cut 5 bases from V and 5 bases from J, with 7 bases between. The CDR3 runs 11 residues. This CDR3 is CASSTQDEQYF. The CDR3 DNA follows: TGTGCCAGCAGTACCCAGGACGAGCAGTACTTC.

The V gene is TRBV5-3, the J gene TRBJ2-3, with D hard to call. TRBV5-3 is assigned to the ORF class and has an uncertain function. V was cut by 0 bases and J by 3 bases, with 20 bases left in between. The CDR3 is 18 residues long. CDR3 loop: CARSLVRFKATVTDTQYF. The CDR3 DNA reads TGTGCCAGAAGCTTGGTTCGGTTCAAGGCCACAGTGACAGATACGCAGTATTTT.

The genes are TRBV7-2 and TRBJ1-6; D is unresolved. Germline CDR1 and CDR2: SGHTA and FQGNSA. Deletions cut 1 base from V and 9 bases from J, with 10 bases between. The CDR3 has 14 amino acids. CDR3 sequence: CASSLGEISSPLHF. The CDR3 bases are TGTGCCAGCAGCTTAGGGGAGATAAGTTCACCCCTCCACTTT.

As concerns this clone: Other nucleotide sequences in the sample specify the same CDR3. The chain uses TRBV27 and TRBJ1-4; TRBD1 is a possible D gene (6 bases). The V end was cut by 3 bases, the J end by 6 bases, with 11 bases between. The CDR3 is 14 amino acids. Germline CDR1 reads MNHEY; CDR2 reads SMNVEV (reference sequence). Here the CDR3 reads CASSFVRGDEKLFF. The CDR3 DNA reads as TGTGCCAGCAGTTTTGTCAGGGGTGATGAAAAACTGTTTTTT.

The V call is TRBV21-1, the J call TRBJ1-5; TRBD1 is taken as the D call from the table, unchecked against the DNA. TRBV21-1 has pseudogene status. The CDR3 spans 16 residues. The CDR3 DNA follows: TGTGCCAGCAGCGGGGGGACAGATTATAGCAATCAGCCCCAGCATTTT. As protein: CASSGGTDYSNQPQHF.

This clone was seen just once. The V and J genes are TRBV28 and TRBJ2-5; possible D gene TRBD1, 5 bases. The length of the CDR3 is 14 residues. Germline loops: CDR1 MDHEN, CDR2 SYDVKM. V gave up 1 base and J gave up 5 bases, with 11 bases separating them. The CDR3 DNA follows: TGTGCCAGCAGTTTATTGGCGGACACCGAGACCCAGTACTTC. Translating it yields CASSLLADTETQYF.

V usage is TRBV5-1 and J usage is TRBJ1-6; perhaps TRBD1 as D (6 bases). This CDR3 region has 13 residues. V gave up 0 bases and J gave up 8 bases, with 6 bases separating them. The germline CDR1 and CDR2 sequences are SGHRS and YFSETQ. Here the CDR3 reads CASSLDRDSPLHF. The CDR3 nucleotides are TGCGCCAGCAGCTTGGACAGGGATTCACCCCTCCACTTT.

The rearrangement uses TRBV10-3 and TRBJ1-1; 7 nucleotides align to TRBD1. V lost 7 bases, J lost 1 base, and 6 bases stayed unmatched. Germline V gives CDR1 ENHRY, CDR2 SYGVKD. The CDR3 runs to 14 residues. The CDR3 spells CAIKTTGQNTEAFF. DNA for the CDR3: TGTGCCATCAAAACGACAGGGCAGAACACTGAAGCTTTCTTT.

The genes are TRBV3-1 (or the pseudogene TRBV3-2) and TRBJ1-4, with D unresolved. V lost 6 bases, J lost 3 bases, and 8 bases lay in between. There are 13 residues in the CDR3. Per germline, CDR1 LGHDT and CDR2 YNNKEL (reference sequence). CDR3 in amino acids: CASRTLANEKLFF. The CDR3 DNA is TGTGCCAGCAGGACTCTCGCTAATGAAAAACTGTTTTTT.

V and J are TRBV7-9 and TRBJ2-3; D might be TRBD1 (5 bases). Trimming cost V 9 bases and J 6 bases, with 19 bases left between them. Germline loops: CDR1 SEHNR, CDR2 FQNEAQ (reference sequence). This CDR3 is 14 amino acids long. CDR3 nucleotides: TGTGCCAGTAGGAAGGGGATCGACCCGGATACGCAGTATTTT. It encodes CASRKGIDPDTQYF.

This clone was seen only once. CDR3 loop: CASSQKSGRNTGELFF. CDR3 nucleotides: TGTGCCAGCAGCCAAAAAAGCGGGAGGAACACCGGGGAGCTGTTTTTT. The V and J genes are TRBV9 and TRBJ2-2, with TRBD2 matching 8 bases. The CDR3 has 16 amino acids. The germline CDR1 and CDR2 sequences are SGDLS and YYNGEE. The V and J ends lost 4 bases and 1 base, in that order; junction bases with no gene match: 6.

This clone was seen only once. Written as DNA, the CDR3 is TGTGCCTGGAGTGAATCCCAGGCAGGGAAAAATTCACCCCTCCACTTT. It codes for CAWSESQAGKNSPLHF. This chain connects TRBV30 to TRBJ1-6, with a weak D call TRBD1 (5 bases). Germline V gene lookup returns CDR1 GTSNPN and CDR2 SVGIG (reference sequence). V was trimmed by 1 base and J by 7 bases, leaving 17 bases between them. This CDR3 region has 16 residues. The variable domain in full, with the rest retrieved from reference TRBV30 and TRBJ1-6, is SQTIHQWPATLVQPVGSPLSLECTVEGTSNPNLYWYRQAAGRGLQLLFYSVGIGQISSEVPQNLSASRPQDRQFILSSKKLLLSDSGFYLCAWSESQAGKNSPLHFGNGTRLTVT.

The CDR3 loop is CASSETGGITGELFF. In nucleotides, the CDR3 is TGTGCCAGCAGTGAAACAGGGGGAATCACCGGGGAGCTGTTTTTT. This sequence joins TRBV2 and TRBJ2-2; 8 positions agree with TRBD1. V shed 2 bases and J 4 bases; nucleotides not matched to a gene: 3. Germline values: CDR1 SNHLY, CDR2 FYNNEI. The CDR3 runs to 15 residues.

The chain couples TRBV9 to TRBJ2-1; 13 nucleotides match TRBD2. CDR1 and CDR2 from the germline V gene are SGDLS and YYNGEE. Trimming at V came to 1 base and at J to 3 bases, leaving 1 base not matched to a gene. There are 16 residues in the CDR3. In DNA form, the CDR3 reads TGTGCCAGCAGCGTATGGACTAGCGGGGGCTACAATGAGCAGTTCTTC. This translates into CASSVWTSGGYNEQFF.

The rearrangement uses TRBV27 and TRBJ1-1; maybe TRBD1 (6 bases). The CDR3 runs to 12 residues. Trimming cost V 5 bases and J 7 bases, with 11 bases left between them. Germline V gene data show CDR1 as MNHEY and CDR2 as SMNVEV (reference sequence). CDR3 residues: CASSEQGLEAFF. The CDR3 DNA is TGTGCCAGCAGTGAACAGGGTCTTGAAGCTTTCTTT.